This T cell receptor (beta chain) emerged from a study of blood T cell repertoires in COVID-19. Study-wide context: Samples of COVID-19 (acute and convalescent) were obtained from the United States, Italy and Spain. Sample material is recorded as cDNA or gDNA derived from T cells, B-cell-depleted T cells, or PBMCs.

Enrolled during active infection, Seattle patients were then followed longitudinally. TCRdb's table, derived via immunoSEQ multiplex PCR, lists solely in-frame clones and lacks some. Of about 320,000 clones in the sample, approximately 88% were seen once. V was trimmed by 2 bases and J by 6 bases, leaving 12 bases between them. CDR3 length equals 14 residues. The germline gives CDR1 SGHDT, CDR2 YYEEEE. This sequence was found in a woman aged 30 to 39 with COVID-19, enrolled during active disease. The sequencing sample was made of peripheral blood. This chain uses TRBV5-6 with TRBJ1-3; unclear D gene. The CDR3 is CASSFGPRENTIYF. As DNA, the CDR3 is TGTGCCAGCAGCTTCGGCCCGCGGGAAAACACCATATATTTT. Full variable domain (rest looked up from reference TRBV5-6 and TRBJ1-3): DAGVTQSPTHLIKTRGQQVTLRCSPKSGHDTVSWYQQALGQGPQFIFQYYEEEERQRGNFPDRFSGHQFPNYSSELNVNALLLGDSALYLCASSFGPRENTIYFGEGSWLTVV.